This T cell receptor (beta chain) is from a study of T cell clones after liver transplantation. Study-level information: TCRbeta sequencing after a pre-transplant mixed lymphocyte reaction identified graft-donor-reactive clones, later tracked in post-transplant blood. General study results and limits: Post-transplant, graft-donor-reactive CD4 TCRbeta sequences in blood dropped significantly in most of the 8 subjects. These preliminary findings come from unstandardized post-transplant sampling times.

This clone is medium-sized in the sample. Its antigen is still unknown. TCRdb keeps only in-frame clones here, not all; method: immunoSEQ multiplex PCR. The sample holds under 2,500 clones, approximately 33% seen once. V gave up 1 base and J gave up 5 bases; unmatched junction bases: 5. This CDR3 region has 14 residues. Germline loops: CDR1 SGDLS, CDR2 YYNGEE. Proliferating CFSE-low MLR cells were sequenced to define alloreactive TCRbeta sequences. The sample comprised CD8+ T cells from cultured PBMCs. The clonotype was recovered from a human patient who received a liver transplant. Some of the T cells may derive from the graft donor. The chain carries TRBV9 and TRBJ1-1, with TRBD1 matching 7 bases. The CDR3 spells CASSVPRGNTEAFF. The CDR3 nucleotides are TGTGCCAGCAGCGTACCCAGGGGGAATACTGAAGCTTTCTTT.